This TCR beta chain was retrieved from a study of T cells in Graves' hyperthyroidism and ophthalmopathy. The PBMCs were taken from approximately 11 ml of fresh peripheral blood. This clonotype was observed at least ten times. Germline V gene data show CDR1 as MNHEY and CDR2 as SVGEGT. Trimming left V 4 bases short and J 2 bases short, with 12 bases between. The CDR3 extends over 14 amino acids. Amplified TCR beta CDR3 regions derived from RNA transcripts. Using the HTBI primer set, a first-round RT-PCR was run on the TCR CDR3. TCRdb re-derived calls from the multiplex PCR reads in MiXCR, one entry per CDR3 protein. Altogether about 640,000 distinct CDR3 sequences are present, less than 25% being singletons, with the ten largest covering under 35%.

Sequenced: blood. The chain employs TRBV6-2 or TRBV6-3 and TRBJ2-7; D is uncertain. The receptor comes from a man aged 25 to 45 with Graves' ophthalmopathy. The CDR3 nucleotides are TGTGCCAGCAGTTCCCATATAGGCACCTACGAGCAGTACTTC. Translation: CASSSHIGTYEQYF.